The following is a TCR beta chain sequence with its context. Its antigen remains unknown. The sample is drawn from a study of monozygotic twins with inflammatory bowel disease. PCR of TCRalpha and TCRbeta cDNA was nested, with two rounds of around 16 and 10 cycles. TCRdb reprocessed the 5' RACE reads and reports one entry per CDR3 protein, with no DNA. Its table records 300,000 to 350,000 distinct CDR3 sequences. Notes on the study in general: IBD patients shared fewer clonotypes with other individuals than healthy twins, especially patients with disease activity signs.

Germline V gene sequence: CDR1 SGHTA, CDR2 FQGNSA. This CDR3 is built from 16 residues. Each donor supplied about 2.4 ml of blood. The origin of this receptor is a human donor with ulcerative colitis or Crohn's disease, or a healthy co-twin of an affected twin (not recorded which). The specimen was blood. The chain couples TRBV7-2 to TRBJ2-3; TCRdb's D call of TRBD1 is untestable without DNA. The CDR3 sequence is CASSLGVDRVTDTQYF.